This T cell receptor beta chain was identified in a study of blood T cell repertoires in COVID-19. Study at large: Acute and convalescent COVID-19 samples came from the United States, Italy and Spain. From T cells, B-cell-depleted T cells, or PBMCs came the material, which was cDNA or gDNA.

Authors' analysis steps: The authors estimated nucleated cell counts from reference gene primer amplification. The data were produced by immunoSEQ multiplex PCR, yet TCRdb's version contains in-frame clones alone and is incomplete. V, J and clone size reflect that table, while D and trimming were determined from the DNA. The repertoire holds 200,000 or so clones, with about 85% as singletons. Germline V gene lookup returns CDR1 MDHEN and CDR2 SYDVKM. Trimming cost V 3 bases and J 3 bases, with 14 bases left between them. The CDR3 has 16 amino acids. This clonotype was sampled from a man in his sixties with COVID-19, enrolled during active disease. The V and J genes are TRBV28 and TRBJ1-4; D not certain. Specimen: peripheral blood. The CDR3 sequence: CASSFGGIRSNEKLFF. In DNA, the CDR3 is TGTGCCAGCAGTTTCGGAGGGATTCGATCTAATGAAAAACTGTTTTTT.